The 26 T cell receptor beta chains presented below share a single source sample, sequenced in a study of T cells in Graves' hyperthyroidism and ophthalmopathy. RNA transcripts served as the template for amplifying TCR beta CDR3 regions. The HTBI set primed first-round TCR CDR3 RT-PCR. In TCRdb, the multiplex PCR reads were re-called with MiXCR into one record per CDR3 protein. The sample lists 85,000 to 110,000 distinct CDR3 sequences; 45% to 50% were seen once. The source material was blood. The receptor source for this set is a middle-aged man with Graves' hyperthyroidism.

In this sample, this clonotype turned up many times. DNA for the CDR3: TGTGCCACCAGCAGAGATTGGGAAAACATTCAGTACTTC. Amino acids: CATSRDWENIQYF. The chain carries TRBV15 and TRBJ2-4, with unresolved D. This CDR3 contains 13 residues. The germline gives CDR1 LNHNV, CDR2 YYDKDF (reference sequence). V was cut by 0 bases and J by 5 bases, with 5 bases left in between.

In the case of this clonotype: This could be a read error, since a much larger clone is one nucleotide away. This sequence joins TRBV7-9 and TRBJ2-3; TRBD2 might be the D (6 bases). V was cut by 3 bases and J by 10 bases, with 17 bases left in between. The CDR3 is made up of 14 amino acids. Germline CDR1 SEHNR, CDR2 FQNEAQ (reference sequence). This CDR3 reads CASSLGRDFGPQYF. CDR3 in DNA: TGTGCCAGCAGCTTGGGGCGGGATTTCGGTCCGCAGTATTTT. Complete variable domain (other parts from reference TRBV7-9 and TRBJ2-3): DTGVSQNPRHKITKRGQNVTFRCDPISEHNRLYWYRQTLGQGPEFLTYFQNEAQLEKSRLLSDRFSAERPKGSFSTLEIQRTEQGDSAMYLCASSLGRDFGPQYFGPGTRLTVL.

This clonotype was seen at least ten times. J is TRBJ2-1 and V is TRBV20-1; D is unresolved. The ends were cut back, 4 bases at V and 0 bases at J, with 10 bases in the middle. This CDR3 comprises 14 residues. Germline values: CDR1 DFQATT, CDR2 SNEGSKA (reference sequence). The CDR3 DNA sequence: TGCAGTGCTAAGGACCTTAGCTCCTACAATGAGCAGTTCTTC. This encodes CSAKDLSSYNEQFF.

This clonotype was counted many times. The chain combines TRBV4-1 with TRBJ2-7; weak D call: TRBD1 (6 bases). This CDR3 contains 15 residues. V shed 0 bases and J shed 6 bases, with 15 bases lying between them. Germline CDR1 is MGHRA and CDR2 is YSYEKL. The CDR3 sequence is CASSQDQQGEAEQYF. As DNA, the CDR3 is TGCGCCAGCAGCCAAGATCAACAGGGAGAAGCCGAGCAGTACTTC.

This clonotype was found once. The chain carries TRBV2 and TRBJ1-6; possibly TRBD1 for D (6 bases). This CDR3 is 13 amino acids long. V lost 8 bases and J 10 bases, leaving 15 bases between the germline ends. Germline CDR1 and CDR2: SNHLY and FYNNEI. As DNA, the CDR3 is TGTGCCAGCTTAGGGCAGGGGTCATCACCCCTCCACTTT. It is translated as CASLGQGSSPLHF.

This clonotype has ten or more counts. The chain links TRBV6-5 to TRBJ2-1; 7 nucleotides line up with TRBD2. V shed 4 bases and J 5 bases; nucleotides not matched to a gene: 14. Germline loops: CDR1 MNHEY, CDR2 SVGAGI. CDR3 length equals 17 residues. The DNA for the CDR3 is TGTGCCAGCAGTTCCCGTTGGGTAGCGGGCGTTGACAATGAGCAGTTCTTC. Protein product: CASSSRWVAGVDNEQFF.

This clonotype occurred a few times. The chain recombines TRBV7-2 with TRBJ1-2; 7 bases are a match to TRBD1. Trimming took 6 bases from V and 6 from J; bases not matched to a gene: 16. CDR1 SGHTA and CDR2 FQGNSA come from the germline V gene. CDR3 size: 16 residues. CDR3 DNA: TGTGCCAGCAGTTTTCTGGGAGGGGGCTTTGGGGATGGCTACACCTTC. The encoded protein is CASSFLGGGFGDGYTF.

About this clonotype: With a much larger clone just one base away, this may be a read error. The chain combines TRBV12-3 or TRBV12-4 with TRBJ2-7; D remains ambiguous. The V end was cut by 6 bases, the J end by 2 bases, with 11 bases between. The CDR3 length is 13 residues. The CDR3 region is CASRRTDAYEQYF. CDR3 nucleotide sequence: TGTGCCAGCAGACGGACGGACGCCTACGAGCAGTACTTC.

In this sample, this clonotype turned up many times. This chain connects TRBV20-1 to TRBJ2-1; the match to TRBD2 covers 10 bases. The V segment lost 6 bases and the J segment 5 bases; nucleotides outside the gene matches: 4. Germline V gene sequence: CDR1 DFQATT, CDR2 SNEGSKA (reference sequence). This CDR3 region has 13 residues. CDR3 residues: CSAYGLADNEQFF. The CDR3, as DNA: TGCAGTGCCTATGGACTAGCGGACAATGAGCAGTTCTTC.

The sample holds many counts of this clonotype. This chain connects TRBV29-1 to TRBJ2-3; 13 bases line up with TRBD2. With 3 bases clipped from V and 8 bases from J, the junction kept 11 bases outside the gene matches. Germline V gene lookup returns CDR1 SQVTM and CDR2 ANQGSEA. The CDR3 spans 16 residues. CDR3 nucleotide sequence: TGCAGCGTTGACACTAGCGGGAGGGCCAAAGAGGGTACGCAGTATTTT. Translated: CSVDTSGRAKEGTQYF.

This clonotype came up many times. The chain employs TRBV19 and TRBJ1-1; D may be TRBD1 (6 bases). V was shortened by 5 bases and J by 2 bases, with 12 bases between the two germline ends. Germline V CDR1 and CDR2: LNHDA, SQIVND (reference sequence). This CDR3 is built from 14 residues. CDR3: CASSLGGGNTEAFF. CDR3 DNA: TGTGCCAGTAGTTTAGGGGGTGGCAACACTGAAGCTTTCTTT.

This clonotype was found a few times. The rearrangement uses TRBV30 and TRBJ1-1, with 7 bases fitting TRBD1. Germline V lookup: CDR1 GTSNPN, CDR2 SVGIG (reference sequence). This CDR3 has 14 amino acids. The ends lost 3 bases at V and 4 bases at J; junction bases unmatched: 8. The CDR3 loop is CAWRMTGSGTEAFF. The CDR3 DNA reads TGTGCCTGGAGAATGACAGGGAGCGGCACTGAAGCTTTCTTT. Variable domain in full (rest from reference TRBV30 and TRBJ1-1): SQTIHQWPATLVQPVGSPLSLECTVEGTSNPNLYWYRQAAGRGLQLLFYSVGIGQISSEVPQNLSASRPQDRQFILSSKKLLLSDSGFYLCAWRMTGSGTEAFFGQGTRLTVV.

The sample holds many counts of this clonotype. The chain has TRBV20-1 and TRBJ1-2; no reliable D call. Germline CDR1 reads DFQATT; CDR2 reads SNEGSKA (reference sequence). The V gene lost 5 bases and the J gene lost 5 bases, with 18 bases spanning the gap. CDR3 size: 14 residues. The CDR3: CSADDIRGSYGYTF. In DNA form, the CDR3 reads TGCAGTGCTGACGACATACGAGGGTCTTATGGCTACACCTTC.

This sequence joins TRBV2 and TRBJ1-5; tentatively, D is TRBD1 (5 bases). The CDR3 is made up of 15 amino acids. V lost 9 bases and J 1 base, leaving 16 bases between the germline ends. CDR1 SNHLY and CDR2 FYNNEI come from the germline V gene. CDR3: CARSNTGGSNQPQHF. Here the CDR3 DNA reads TGTGCCAGAAGTAACACAGGAGGCAGCAATCAGCCCCAGCATTTT.

This clonotype was seen many times. This may come from a read error, since a much larger clone is one base off. The V gene is TRBV29-1, the J gene TRBJ1-4, with D unresolved. With 3 bases removed from V and 0 bases from J, the gap between germline ends came to 8 bases. In germline, CDR1 is SQVTM, CDR2 ANQGSEA. CDR3 length: 14 amino acids. The CDR3 nucleotides are TGCAGCGTTGACTCGGCAGCAACTAATGAAAAACTGTTTTTT. This codes for CSVDSAATNEKLFF.

The rearrangement uses TRBV29-1 and TRBJ1-2; 9 bases map to TRBD1. With 7 bases clipped from V and 5 bases from J, the junction kept 8 bases outside the gene matches. The germline V gene has CDR1 SQVTM and CDR2 ANQGSEA. The CDR3 length is 13 residues. CDR3: CSAGPGQGYGYTF. CDR3 nucleotides: TGCAGCGCTGGGCCGGGACAGGGTTATGGCTACACCTTC.

To note about this clonotype: A much larger clone lies a single base off, so this may be a read error. The chain employs TRBV14 and TRBJ2-1, with a possible D match to TRBD2 (5 bases). The CDR3 covers 13 residues. Germline CDR1 SGHDN, CDR2 FVKESK. The CDR3 coding sequence is TGTGCCAGCAGCCTTAGGGTTGCGGGTGAGCAGTCCTTC. Amino acids: CASSLRVAGEQSF.

V and J are TRBV7-8 and TRBJ2-5, with 7 positions matching TRBD2. Looked up from germline, CDR1 is SGHVS and CDR2 is FQNEAQ. V was pared by 1 base and J by 5 bases, with 10 bases of the junction left unmatched. CDR3 length: 16 amino acids. CDR3 sequence reads: CASSLGGGSNFETQYF. The CDR3 bases are TGTGCCAGCAGCTTAGGGGGGGGGAGTAATTTTGAGACCCAGTACTTC. The full variable domain, with the rest looked up from reference TRBV7-8 and TRBJ2-5, is GAGVSQSPRYKVAKRGQDVALRCDPISGHVSLFWYQQALGQGPEFLTYFQNEAQLDKSGLPSDRFFAERPEGSVSTLKIQRTQQEDSAVYLCASSLGGGSNFETQYFGPGTRLLVL.

J is TRBJ1-6 and V is TRBV7-9; possibly TRBD1 for D (6 bases). V lost 5 bases and J 5 bases, leaving 10 bases between the germline ends. CDR1 is SEHNR, CDR2 FQNEAQ, per germline (reference sequence). The CDR3 covers 14 residues. The CDR3 loop reads CASSARTDNSPLHF. Here the CDR3 DNA reads TGTGCCAGCAGCGCCCGGACAGATAATTCACCCCTCCACTTT.

Many counts were recorded for this clonotype. The chain employs TRBV12-3 or TRBV12-4 and TRBJ2-2; 9 nucleotides line up with TRBD1. The V and J ends lost 8 bases and 4 bases, in that order; junction bases with no gene match: 5. The CDR3 sequence is 14 residues long. As DNA, the CDR3 is TGTGCCAGCGCTCGACAGGGGGGCACCGGGGAGCTGTTTTTT. It yields the protein CASARQGGTGELFF.

This clonotype has at least ten counts. The chain links TRBV20-1 to TRBJ1-5, with D tentatively TRBD1 (6 bases). Germline CDR1 and CDR2: DFQATT and SNEGSKA (reference sequence). V was clipped by 0 bases and J by 2 bases, with 14 bases between them. The CDR3 spans 16 residues. Here the CDR3 reads CSAREDKGGGNQPQHF. The CDR3 DNA follows: TGCAGTGCTAGAGAAGATAAGGGGGGTGGCAATCAGCCCCAGCATTTT.

The chain recombines TRBV18 with TRBJ2-7, with no clear D. The CDR3 length is 14 residues. Germline values: CDR1 KGHSH, CDR2 LQKENI. CDR3 sequence (DNA): TGTCACAGCTCACCATCTGGGGTGAACTACGAGCAGTACTTC. This translates into CHSSPSGVNYEQYF.

The sample holds many counts of this clonotype. The chain employs TRBV6-1 and TRBJ2-7, with a weak D call TRBD2 (6 bases). V lost 6 bases to trimming and J lost 7 bases, with 10 bases between them. Germline CDR1 is MNHNS and CDR2 is SASEGT. This CDR3 is 11 amino acids long. CDR3 sequence (DNA): TGTGCCAGCAGGGTAGGGAGGGAGCAGTACTTC. This encodes CASRVGREQYF.

Many counts were recorded for this clonotype. One junction end does not reproduce the germline sequence, and a read error may be involved. The gene calls are TRBV5-4 and TRBJ2-5, with D tentatively TRBD1 (5 bases). This CDR3 comprises 14 residues. Germline V gene sequence: CDR1 SGHNT, CDR2 YYREEE (reference sequence). The CDR3 bases are TGTGCCAGCAGCTTGGCCGGGTCACTCGGACATGTTCCCTTC. Translating it yields CASSLAGSLGHVPF. The variable domain in full, completed from reference TRBV5-4 and TRBJ2-5, reads ETGVTQSPTHLIKTRGQQVTLRCSSQSGHNTVSWYQQALGQGPQFIFQYYREEENGRGNFPPRFSGLQFPNYSSELNVNALELDDSALYLCASSLAGSLGHVPFGPGTRLLVL.

This clonotype showed up many times. This chain links TRBV24-1 with TRBJ2-2; either TRBD1 or TRBD2 may fit D (7 bases each). CDR3 length equals 17 residues. Looked up from germline, CDR1 is KGHDR and CDR2 is SFDVKD. Trimming pared 4 bases from V and 4 bases from J, leaving 18 bases between. The CDR3 coding sequence is TGTGCCACCAGTGACCGGCGGGGGACAGACCTCACCGGGGAGCTGTTTTTT. This codes for CATSDRRGTDLTGELFF.

The chain employs TRBV7-2 and TRBJ2-1, with 7 bases lining up with TRBD2. Germline V CDR1 and CDR2: SGHTA, FQGNSA. Trimming cost V 5 bases and J 9 bases; bases outside gene matches: 10. The length of the CDR3 is 14 residues. The CDR3: CASSPGRMGVEQFF. The CDR3 region has the DNA TGTGCCAGCAGCCCCGGGAGGATGGGGGTTGAGCAGTTCTTC.